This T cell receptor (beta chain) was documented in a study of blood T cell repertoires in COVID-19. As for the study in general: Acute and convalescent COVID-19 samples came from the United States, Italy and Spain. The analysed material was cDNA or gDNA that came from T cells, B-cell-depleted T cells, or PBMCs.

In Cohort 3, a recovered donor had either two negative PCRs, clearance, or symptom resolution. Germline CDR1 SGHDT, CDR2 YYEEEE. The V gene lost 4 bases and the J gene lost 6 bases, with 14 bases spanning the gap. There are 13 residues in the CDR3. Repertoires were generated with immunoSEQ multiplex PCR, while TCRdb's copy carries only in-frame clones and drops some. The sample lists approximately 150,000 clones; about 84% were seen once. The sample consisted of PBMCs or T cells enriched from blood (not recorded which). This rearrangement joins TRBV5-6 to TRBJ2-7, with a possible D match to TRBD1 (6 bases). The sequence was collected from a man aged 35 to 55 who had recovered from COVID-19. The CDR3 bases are TGTGCCAGCAGCCTAGCAGGGGTGCGCGAGCAGTACTTC. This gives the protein CASSLAGVREQYF.